The 14 T cell receptor beta chains below come from one sample, sequenced in a study of chemoradiotherapy in HPV16-positive cancers. The data were produced by immunoSEQ multiplex PCR, yet TCRdb's version contains in-frame clones alone and is incomplete. Of over 10,000 clones in the sample, roughly 77% are singletons; the top ten hold about 1.4%. Sampling was performed from a patient who underwent chemoradiotherapy. All receptors come from a human donor with HPV-associated anogenital cancer.

The chain combines TRBV2 with TRBJ1-3; D remains ambiguous. The germline CDR1 and CDR2 sequences are SNHLY and FYNNEI. The CDR3 totals 11 residues. Trimming took 3 bases from V and 11 from J, leaving 8 bases between them. DNA for the CDR3: TGTGCCAGCAGTGATAGAAGGTCCATATATTTT. Its translation is CASSDRRSIYF.

The rearrangement links TRBV19 to TRBJ1-2, with D maybe TRBD1 (5 bases). Germline CDR1 is LNHDA and CDR2 is SQIVND (reference sequence). CDR3 size: 12 residues. V lost 7 bases to trimming and J lost 5 bases, with 11 bases between them. CDR3 coding DNA: TGTGCCAGTACCGGGACGGATTATGGCTACACCTTC. Translated, it gives CASTGTDYGYTF. Using reference TRBV19 and TRBJ1-2 for the parts outside the CDR3, the full variable domain is DGGITQSPKYLFRKEGQNVTLSCEQNLNHDAMYWYRQDPGQGLRLIYYSQIVNDFQKGDIAEGYSVSREKKESFPLTVTSAQKNPTAFYLCASTGTDYGYTFGSGTRLTVV.

This clone was counted a few times. The V and J genes are TRBV19 and TRBJ1-3; D gene ambiguous. Germline CDR1 reads LNHDA; CDR2 reads SQIVND (reference sequence). This CDR3 spans 14 amino acids. V lost 7 bases to trimming and J lost 0 bases, with 10 bases between them. CDR3 in amino acids: CASTKTSSGNTIYF. CDR3 nucleotide sequence: TGTGCCAGTACCAAAACGAGCTCTGGAAACACCATATATTTT.

The rearrangement links TRBV7-2 to TRBJ1-3; TRBD1 is a possible D gene (6 bases). V dropped 5 bases and J dropped 2 bases, with 10 bases sitting between them. The CDR3 consists of 14 residues. Germline lookup yields CDR1 SGHTA and CDR2 FQGNSA. CDR3 DNA sequence: TGTGCCAGCAGCCCAGGGGCAGCTGGAAACACCATATATTTT. Translated: CASSPGAAGNTIYF. Based on the CDR3 plus reference TRBV7-2 and TRBJ1-3, the full variable domain is GAGVSQSPSNKVTEKGKDVELRCDPISGHTALYWYRQSLGQGLEFLIYFQGNSAPDKSGLPSDRFSAERTGGSVSTLTIQRTQQEDSAVYLCASSPGAAGNTIYFGEGSWLTVV.

The chain combines TRBV12-5 with TRBJ2-1; a possible D gene is TRBD1 (5 bases). V gave up 7 bases and J gave up 7 bases, with 11 bases separating them. Germline CDR1 LGHNT, CDR2 FRNRAP. This CDR3 is built from 12 residues. CDR3 sequence (DNA): TGTGCTAGTGCAGGGATCGAGAATGAGCAGTTCTTC. Protein sequence: CASAGIENEQFF.

The chain links TRBV7-2 to TRBJ2-3; no clear D. Between the trimmed V and J ends, which lost 2 bases and 6 bases, there was a span of 3 bases. CDR1 is SGHTA and CDR2 is FQGNSA in the germline V gene. The CDR3 length is 11 residues. CDR3 nucleotides: TGTGCCAGCAGCTTATGGGATACGCAGTATTTT. This encodes CASSLWDTQYF.

The CDR3 DNA sequence: TGTGCCAGCTGCGACGGTAACTATGGCTACACCTTC. Translation: CASCDGNYGYTF. The chain couples TRBV5-6 to TRBJ1-2; D is unclear. Looked up from germline, CDR1 is SGHDT and CDR2 is YYEEEE. The CDR3 runs to 12 residues. Trimming took 7 bases from V and 1 from J, leaving 8 bases between them. The whole variable domain, remainder taken from reference TRBV5-6 and TRBJ1-2, is DAGVTQSPTHLIKTRGQQVTLRCSPKSGHDTVSWYQQALGQGPQFIFQYYEEEERQRGNFPDRFSGHQFPNYSSELNVNALLLGDSALYLCASCDGNYGYTFGSGTRLTVV.

The J gene is TRBJ1-2, the V gene TRBV20-1; no clear D gene. Germline lookup yields CDR1 DFQATT and CDR2 SNEGSKA (reference sequence). CDR3 length: 11 residues. V gave up 0 bases and J gave up 12 bases, with 11 bases separating them. CDR3: CSARDGGLDTF. CDR3 DNA: TGCAGTGCTAGAGATGGCGGGTTGGACACCTTC.

This chain links TRBV7-2 with TRBJ1-3, with D unresolved. Germline CDR1 SGHTA, CDR2 FQGNSA. V was shortened by 5 bases and J by 4 bases, with 6 bases between the two germline ends. The CDR3 is made up of 12 amino acids. DNA for the CDR3: TGTGCCAGCAGCCCCCTGGGAAACACCATATATTTT. As protein: CASSPLGNTIYF.

The V and J genes are TRBV5-4 and TRBJ1-1, with D possibly being TRBD1 (5 bases). Trimming removed 2 bases at V and 3 bases at J, with 23 bases between. In germline, CDR1 is SGHNT, CDR2 YYREEE (reference sequence). The CDR3 totals 18 residues. CDR3 nucleotides: TGTGCCAGCAGCTTTCTAGTGGTTTTTGGGGGGTCGGACACTGAAGCTTTCTTT. Translating gives CASSFLVVFGGSDTEAFF.

A single count supports this clone. This chain connects TRBV30 to TRBJ1-2; 8 bases line up with TRBD1. Germline CDR1 and CDR2: GTSNPN and SVGIG (reference sequence). With V trimmed by 6 bases and J by 4 bases, 10 bases remained unmatched. The CDR3 consists of 14 residues. In DNA form, the CDR3 reads TGTGCCTGTTCGCCCGGACAGGGACTCTATGGCTACACCTTC. Translated: CACSPGQGLYGYTF.

This sequence joins TRBV11-3 and TRBJ2-3, with 9 bases aligning to TRBD1. Germline CDR1 reads SGHNT; CDR2 reads YENEEA. With V trimmed by 1 base and J by 5 bases, 4 bases remained unmatched. CDR3 length: 15 amino acids. The CDR3 protein is CASSLAATGGDTQYF. The CDR3 nucleotides are TGTGCCAGCAGCTTAGCAGCGACAGGGGGAGATACGCAGTATTTT.

This chain uses TRBV9 with TRBJ1-1, with TRBD1 matching 7 bases. The V gene's germline CDR1 is SGDLS and CDR2 YYNGEE. J was trimmed by 1 base and V by 4 bases; bases with no gene match: 7. The CDR3 is 15 residues long. The CDR3 DNA reads as TGTGCCAGCAGCCCAGACCGGGACAGGAACACTGAAGCTTTCTTT. Protein product: CASSPDRDRNTEAFF.

V and J are TRBV6-5 and TRBJ1-1, with TRBD1 identical over 9 bases. The germline gives CDR1 MNHEY, CDR2 SVGAGI. The CDR3 is 16 residues long. Trimming removed 4 bases from V and 4 bases from J; junction bases left unmatched: 10. Here the CDR3 DNA reads TGTGCCAGCAGTTCTACAAAGGGACAGGGCGGCACTGAAGCTTTCTTT. The encoded protein is CASSSTKGQGGTEAFF.